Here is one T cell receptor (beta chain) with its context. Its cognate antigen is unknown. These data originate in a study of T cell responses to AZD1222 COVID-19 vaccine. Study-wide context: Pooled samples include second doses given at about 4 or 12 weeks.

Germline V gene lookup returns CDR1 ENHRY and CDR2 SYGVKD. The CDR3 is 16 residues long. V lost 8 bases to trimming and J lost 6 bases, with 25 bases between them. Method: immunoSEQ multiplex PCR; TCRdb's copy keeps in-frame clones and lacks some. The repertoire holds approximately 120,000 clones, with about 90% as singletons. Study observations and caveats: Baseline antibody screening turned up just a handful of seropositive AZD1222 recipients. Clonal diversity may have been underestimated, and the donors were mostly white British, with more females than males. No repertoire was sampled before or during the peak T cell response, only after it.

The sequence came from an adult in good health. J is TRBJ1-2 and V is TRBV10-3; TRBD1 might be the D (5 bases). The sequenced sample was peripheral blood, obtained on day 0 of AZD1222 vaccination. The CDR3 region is CAIRRRDPVGAHGYTF. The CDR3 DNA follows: TGTGCCATCCGACGCCGGGACCCCGTTGGGGCCCATGGCTACACCTTC.